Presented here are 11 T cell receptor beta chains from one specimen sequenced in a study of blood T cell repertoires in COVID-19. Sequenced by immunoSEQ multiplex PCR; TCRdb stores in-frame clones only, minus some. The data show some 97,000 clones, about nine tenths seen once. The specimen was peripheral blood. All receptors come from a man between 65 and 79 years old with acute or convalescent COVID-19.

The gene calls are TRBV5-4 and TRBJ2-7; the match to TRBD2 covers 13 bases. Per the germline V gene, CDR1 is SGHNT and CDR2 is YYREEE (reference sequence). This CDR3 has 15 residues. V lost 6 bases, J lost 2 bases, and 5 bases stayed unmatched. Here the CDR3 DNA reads TGTGCCAGCAACGCAGGACTAGCGGGGGCCTACGAGCAGTACTTC. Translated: CASNAGLAGAYEQYF.

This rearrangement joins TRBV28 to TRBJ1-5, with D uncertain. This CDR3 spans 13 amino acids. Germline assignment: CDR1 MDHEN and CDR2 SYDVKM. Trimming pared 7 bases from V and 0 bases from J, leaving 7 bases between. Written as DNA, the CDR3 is TGTGCCAGCACCTTTTATAGCAATCAGCCCCAGCATTTT. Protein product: CASTFYSNQPQHF.

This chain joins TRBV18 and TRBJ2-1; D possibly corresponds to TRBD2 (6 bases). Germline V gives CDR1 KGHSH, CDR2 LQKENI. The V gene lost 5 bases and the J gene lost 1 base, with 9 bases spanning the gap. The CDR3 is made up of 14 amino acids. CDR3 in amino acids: CASSEGGSYNEQFF. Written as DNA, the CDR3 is TGTGCCAGCTCAGAGGGAGGATCCTACAATGAGCAGTTCTTC.

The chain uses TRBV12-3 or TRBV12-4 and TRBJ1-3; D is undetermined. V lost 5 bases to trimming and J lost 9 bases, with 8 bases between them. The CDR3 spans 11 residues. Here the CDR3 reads CASSGGTTIYF. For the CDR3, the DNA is TGTGCCAGCAGTGGAGGTACCACCATATATTTT.

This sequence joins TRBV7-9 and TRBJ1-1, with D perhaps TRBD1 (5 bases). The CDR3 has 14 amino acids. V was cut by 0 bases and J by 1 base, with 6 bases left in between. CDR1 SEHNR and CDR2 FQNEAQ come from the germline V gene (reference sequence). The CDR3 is CASSLAGENTEAFF. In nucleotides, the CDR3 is TGTGCCAGCAGCTTAGCAGGGGAGAACACTGAAGCTTTCTTT.

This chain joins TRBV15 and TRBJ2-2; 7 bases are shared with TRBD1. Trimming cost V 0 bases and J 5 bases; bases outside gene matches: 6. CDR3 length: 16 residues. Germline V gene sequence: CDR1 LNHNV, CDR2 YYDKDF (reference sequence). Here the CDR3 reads CATSRDPAGGTGELFF. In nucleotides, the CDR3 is TGTGCCACCAGCAGAGATCCAGCAGGGGGAACCGGGGAGCTGTTTTTT.

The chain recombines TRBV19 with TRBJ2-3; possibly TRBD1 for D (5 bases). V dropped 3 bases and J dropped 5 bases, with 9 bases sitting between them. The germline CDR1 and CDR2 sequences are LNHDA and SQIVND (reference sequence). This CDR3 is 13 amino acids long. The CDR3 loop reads CASSMKTEDTQYF. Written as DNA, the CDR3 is TGTGCCAGTAGTATGAAGACAGAAGATACGCAGTATTTT.

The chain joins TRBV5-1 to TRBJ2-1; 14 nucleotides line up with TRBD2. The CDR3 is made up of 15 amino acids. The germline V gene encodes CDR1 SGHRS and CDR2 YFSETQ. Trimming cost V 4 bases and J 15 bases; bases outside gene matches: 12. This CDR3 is CASSLSTSGGASPFF. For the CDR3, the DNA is TGCGCCAGCAGCCTATCGACTAGCGGGGGGGCCTCGCCGTTCTTC.

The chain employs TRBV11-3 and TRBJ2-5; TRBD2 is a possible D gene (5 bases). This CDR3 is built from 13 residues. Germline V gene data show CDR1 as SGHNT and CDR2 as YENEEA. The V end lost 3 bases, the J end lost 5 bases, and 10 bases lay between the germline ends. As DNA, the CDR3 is TGTGCCAGCAGCTTCGGAGGCGGGGAGACCCAGTACTTC. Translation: CASSFGGGETQYF.

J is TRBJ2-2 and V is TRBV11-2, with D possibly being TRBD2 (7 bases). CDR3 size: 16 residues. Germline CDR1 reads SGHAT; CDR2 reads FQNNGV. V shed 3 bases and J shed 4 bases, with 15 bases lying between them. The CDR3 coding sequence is TGTGCCAGCAGCTTTGGGGGGGCTGGTTTCACCGGGGAGCTGTTTTTT. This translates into CASSFGGAGFTGELFF.

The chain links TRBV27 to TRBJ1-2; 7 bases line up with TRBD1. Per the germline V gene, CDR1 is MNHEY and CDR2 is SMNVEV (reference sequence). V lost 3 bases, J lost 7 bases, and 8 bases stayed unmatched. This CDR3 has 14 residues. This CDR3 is CASSFRDRSGGYTF. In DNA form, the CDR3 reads TGTGCCAGCAGTTTCCGGGACAGATCAGGTGGCTACACCTTC.